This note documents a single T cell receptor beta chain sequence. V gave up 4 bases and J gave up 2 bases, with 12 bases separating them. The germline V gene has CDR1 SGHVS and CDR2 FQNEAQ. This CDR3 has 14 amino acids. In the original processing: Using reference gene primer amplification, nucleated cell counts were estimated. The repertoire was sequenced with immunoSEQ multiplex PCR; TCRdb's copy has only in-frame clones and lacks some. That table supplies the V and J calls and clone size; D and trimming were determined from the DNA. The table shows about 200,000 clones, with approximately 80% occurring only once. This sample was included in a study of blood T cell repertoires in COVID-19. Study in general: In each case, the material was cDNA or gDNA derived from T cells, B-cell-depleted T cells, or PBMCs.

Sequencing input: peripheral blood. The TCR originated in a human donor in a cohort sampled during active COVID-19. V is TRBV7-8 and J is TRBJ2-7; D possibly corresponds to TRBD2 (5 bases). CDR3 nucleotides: TGTGCCAGCAGCTGGAAACTAGATACCTACGAGCAGTACTTC. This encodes CASSWKLDTYEQYF. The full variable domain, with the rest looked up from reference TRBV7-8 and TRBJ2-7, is GAGVSQSPRYKVAKRGQDVALRCDPISGHVSLFWYQQALGQGPEFLTYFQNEAQLDKSGLPSDRFFAERPEGSVSTLKIQRTQQEDSAVYLCASSWKLDTYEQYFGPGTRLTVT.